This T cell receptor (beta chain) was identified in a study of cytomegalovirus exposure and HLA in healthy donors. For the study at large: Prior work identified about 120 million unique TCR beta sequences in some 200 million T cells. Whole-study findings and limits: Overall, around 150 TCR beta chains were annotated as cytomegalovirus-associated. From TCR beta sequences, most subjects' HLA-A and HLA-B alleles were reportedly predicted accurately.

The PCR was carried out with 60 Vbeta primers and 13 Jbeta primers. The assay was immunoSEQ multiplex PCR, and TCRdb's table has in-frame clones only and misses some. The sample records 30,000 to 40,000 clones, roughly two fifths being singletons. Trimming removed 6 bases from V and 2 bases from J; junction bases left unmatched: 6. The CDR3 is 15 residues long. Germline V CDR1 and CDR2: SQVTM, ANQGSEA. There are a few counts of this clone. The antigen is undetermined. The chain has TRBV29-1 and TRBJ1-5; TRBD1 aligns across 11 bases. The sequenced material came from PBMCs. The receptor was derived from a woman in her 50s in good health and CMV-seronegative. CDR3 nucleotides: TGCAGCGTGGAGGAGGGACAGGGGGGCAATCAGCCCCAGCATTTT. Encoded protein: CSVEEGQGGNQPQHF. The entire variable domain, with the rest obtained from reference TRBV29-1 and TRBJ1-5, is as follows: SAVISQKPSRDICQRGTSLTIQCQVDSQVTMMFWYRQQPGQSLTLIATANQGSEATYESGFVIDKFPISRPNLTFSTLTVSNMSPEDSSIYLCSVEEGQGGNQPQHFGDGTRLSIL.